The present TCR beta chain was sequenced within a study of neurological immune-mediated disorders. General observations from the study: Multiple sclerosis, the disease with the least TCR clonal expansion, fell below healthy controls, whereas HTLV-1-associated myelopathy showed the most.

Healthy controls consisted of blood bank volunteers in Maryland, USA. The cDNA came from 5'RACE, which used 10-nucleotide random UMIs. TCRdb fed the 5' RACE reads into MiXCR, producing one record per CDR3 protein. Here the sample spans around 16,000 distinct CDR3 sequences, 20% to 25% being singletons. On this clonotype: Its target is unknown.

Germline CDR1 is DFQATT and CDR2 is SNEGSKA (reference sequence). With 7 bases removed from V and 14 bases from J, the gap between germline ends came to 18 bases. CDR3 length: 11 residues. Specimen: PBMCs. The rearrangement links TRBV20-1 to TRBJ2-1; possible D gene TRBD2, 6 bases. This clonotype originated in a man in his fifties in good health. The CDR3 DNA reads TGCAGTGTAGTTGTCACCCGGGGGAAGTTCTTC. Translation gives CSVVVTRGKFF.